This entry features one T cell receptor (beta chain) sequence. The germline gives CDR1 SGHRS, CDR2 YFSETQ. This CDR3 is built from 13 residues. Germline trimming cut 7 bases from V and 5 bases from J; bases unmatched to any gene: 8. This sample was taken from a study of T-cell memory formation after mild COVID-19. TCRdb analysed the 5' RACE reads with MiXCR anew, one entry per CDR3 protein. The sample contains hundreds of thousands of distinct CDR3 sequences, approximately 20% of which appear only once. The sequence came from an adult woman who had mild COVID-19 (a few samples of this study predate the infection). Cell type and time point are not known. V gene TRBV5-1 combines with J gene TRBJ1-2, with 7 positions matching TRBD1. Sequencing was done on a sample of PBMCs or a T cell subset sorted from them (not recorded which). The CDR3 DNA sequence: TGCGCCAGCTGCCGGGACAGCCAGTATGGCTACACCTTC. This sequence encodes CASCRDSQYGYTF.